The present entry profiles one T cell receptor beta chain with its context. Its specificity is unknown. As input for TCR beta libraries, around 2 micrograms of genomic DNA came from cryopreserved PBMCs. Deep sequencing aimed at 1 in 200,000 to 1 in 1 million T cells' resolution. Libraries were prepared by immunoSEQ multiplex PCR; TCRdb keeps only in-frame clonotypes and omits some of them. The sample yields about 300,000 clones, roughly 67% seen once. This record belongs to a study of cytotoxic CD8 clonotypes in ibrutinib-treated CLL. The CDR3 totals 13 residues. Germline CDR1 and CDR2: KGHSH and LQKENI. V lost 0 bases, J lost 5 bases, and 8 bases lay in between. General study points: The public clonotypes identified were infrequent and showed contraction or stability on treatment.

This sequence was found in a human donor with chronic lymphocytic leukemia. The sequences come from PBMCs, collected after 36 months of ibrutinib treatment. J is TRBJ2-7 and V is TRBV18; possibly TRBD1 for D (5 bases). CDR3 DNA sequence: TGTGCCAGCTCACCACCGTGGGGCCACGAGCAGTACTTC. Amino acid sequence: CASSPPWGHEQYF. The full variable domain, in which reference TRBV18 and TRBJ2-7 provide the parts outside the CDR3, is NAGVMQNPRHLVRRRGQEARLRCSPMKGHSHVYWYRQLPEEGLKFMVYLQKENIIDESGMPKERFSAEFPKEGPSILRIQQVVRGDSAAYFCASSPPWGHEQYFGPGTRLTVT.